This is a list of T cell receptor beta chains from one sample in a study of cytomegalovirus exposure and HLA in healthy donors. The table came from immunoSEQ multiplex PCR; TCRdb's copy has only in-frame clones and leaves some out. Of 200,000 to 250,000 clones in the sample, around 88% were seen once. The sequenced material came from PBMCs. Receptors originate from a woman under 30 in good health and CMV-seronegative. Each CDR3 is given with its conserved first and last residue. D genes are given only for firm matches. A clone size is listed for some rows: how often the clone was seen (once, few, many), or a class if it is expanded.

V: TRBV27; J: TRBJ2-3; D: .; size: .; CDR3: CASSLAGDTQYF; DNA: TGTGCCAGCAGTCTAGCTGGAGATACGCAGTATTTT
V: TRBV25-1; J: TRBJ2-1; D: TRBD2; size: few; CDR3: CASSAPGLVQGEQFF; DNA: TGTGCCAGCAGTGCCCCGGGACTAGTTCAAGGGGAGCAGTTCTTC
V: TRBV5-1; J: TRBJ2-7; D: TRBD2; size: .; CDR3: CASSLMGLAVAYEQYF; DNA: TGCGCCAGCAGCTTGATGGGACTAGCGGTAGCCTACGAGCAGTACTTC
V: TRBV27; J: TRBJ2-1; D: TRBD2; size: .; CDR3: CASRTTSGSRYNEQFF; DNA: TGTGCCAGCAGAACCACTAGCGGGAGTAGGTACAATGAGCAGTTCTTC
V: TRBV5-6; J: TRBJ1-1; D: TRBD1; size: .; CDR3: CASSIVTGGNTEAFF; DNA: TGTGCCAGCAGTATAGTGACAGGGGGCAACACTGAAGCTTTCTTT
V: TRBV29-1; J: TRBJ2-1; D: TRBD1; size: .; CDR3: CSVGHRGNEQFF; DNA: TGCAGCGTTGGACACAGGGGGAATGAGCAGTTCTTC
V: TRBV2; J: TRBJ1-1; D: .; size: .; CDR3: CASSGTGLQVEAFF; DNA: TGTGCCAGCAGTGGAACAGGGTTACAGGTTGAAGCTTTCTTT
V: TRBV7-2; J: TRBJ2-7; D: .; size: .; CDR3: CASSLAAGLVNEQYF; DNA: TGTGCCAGCAGCTTAGCCGCGGGATTGGTCAACGAGCAGTACTTC
V: TRBV6-6; J: TRBJ2-2; D: .; size: .; CDR3: CASSYVGGAGELFF; DNA: TGTGCCAGCAGTTATGTGGGGGGAGCCGGGGAGCTGTTTTTT
V: TRBV27; J: TRBJ2-1; D: .; size: .; CDR3: CASSYQDSYNEQFF; DNA: TGTGCCAGCAGTTACCAGGACAGCTACAATGAGCAGTTCTTC
V: TRBV11-2; J: TRBJ2-7; D: TRBD2; size: .; CDR3: CASSLGSGSSYEQYF; DNA: TGTGCCAGCAGCTTAGGCAGCGGGAGCTCCTACGAGCAGTACTTC
V: TRBV7-8; J: TRBJ2-3; D: .; size: .; CDR3: CASSFEEDTQYF; DNA: TGTGCCAGCAGCTTCGAGGAAGATACGCAGTATTTT
V: TRBV28; J: TRBJ2-7; D: TRBD1; size: .; CDR3: CASSTTGTGGDEQYF; DNA: TGTGCCAGCAGTACTACCGGGACAGGGGGCGATGAGCAGTACTTC
V: TRBV7-9; J: TRBJ1-1; D: .; size: .; CDR3: CASSSYSGAGTEAFF; DNA: TGTGCCAGCAGCTCCTACTCAGGGGCCGGGACTGAAGCTTTCTTT
V: TRBV5-5; J: TRBJ1-5; D: .; size: .; CDR3: CASSLARVGQPQHF; DNA: TGTGCCAGCAGCTTGGCCAGGGTAGGTCAGCCCCAGCATTTT
V: TRBV9; J: TRBJ2-1; D: TRBD2; size: once; CDR3: CASSQGLAGGFWRNEQFF; DNA: TGTGCCAGCAGCCAGGGACTAGCGGGAGGGTTCTGGAGGAATGAGCAGTTCTTC
V: TRBV4-1; J: TRBJ1-1; D: .; size: .; CDR3: CASSQGAIMNTEAFF; DNA: TGCGCCAGCAGCCAAGGGGCGATCATGAACACTGAAGCTTTCTTT
V: TRBV7-9; J: TRBJ1-5; D: .; size: .; CDR3: CASSLGVGAFQPQHF; DNA: TGTGCCAGCAGCTTAGGTGTGGGGGCCTTTCAGCCCCAGCATTTT
V: TRBV7-9; J: TRBJ2-7; D: .; size: few; CDR3: CASSIGVYEQYF; DNA: TGTGCCAGCAGCATCGGGGTCTACGAGCAGTACTTC
V: TRBV6-1; J: TRBJ2-7; D: TRBD2; size: few; CDR3: CASSEAHFSLAGAYEQYF; DNA: TGTGCCAGCAGTGAAGCGCATTTTTCGCTAGCGGGGGCCTACGAGCAGTACTTC
V: TRBV6-4; J: TRBJ2-1; D: TRBD2; size: few; CDR3: CASSHGTSGSNEQFF; DNA: TGTGCCAGCAGTCACGGGACTAGCGGGAGCAATGAGCAGTTCTTC
V: TRBV9; J: TRBJ2-7; D: TRBD2; size: .; CDR3: CASSRSGTSYEQYF; DNA: TGTGCCAGCAGCCGCAGCGGGACTTCCTACGAGCAGTACTTC
V: TRBV27; J: TRBJ2-5; D: .; size: .; CDR3: CASSLWPGETQYF; DNA: TGTGCCAGCAGTTTGTGGCCAGGGGAGACCCAGTACTTC
V: TRBV11-1; J: TRBJ2-7; D: TRBD2; size: .; CDR3: CASSLVSSGTYEQYF; DNA: TGTGCCAGCAGCTTAGTAAGTAGCGGGACCTACGAGCAGTACTTC
V: TRBV27; J: TRBJ2-7; D: TRBD1; size: .; CDR3: CASSSPTGGYYEQYF; DNA: TGTGCCAGCAGTTCCCCGACAGGGGGTTACTACGAGCAGTACTTC
V: TRBV18; J: TRBJ1-4; D: .; size: few; CDR3: CASSKGDTDSGKLFF; DNA: TGTGCCAGCTCAAAAGGGGACACCGATTCGGGAAAACTGTTTTTT
V: TRBV27; J: TRBJ2-3; D: TRBD1; size: .; CDR3: CASKAGQGTDTQYF; DNA: TGTGCCAGCAAAGCGGGACAGGGGACAGATACGCAGTATTTT
V: TRBV5-4; J: TRBJ1-2; D: TRBD1; size: once; CDR3: CATRGTGAGGDGYTF; DNA: TGTGCCACAAGGGGGACAGGGGCTGGGGGAGATGGCTACACCTTC
V: TRBV2; J: TRBJ2-1; D: TRBD2; size: .; CDR3: CAPRLAESSYNEQFF; DNA: TGTGCGCCCAGACTAGCGGAGAGCTCCTACAATGAGCAGTTCTTC
V: TRBV27; J: TRBJ1-2; D: .; size: few; CDR3: CASSTRGGGYTF; DNA: TGTGCCAGCAGTACCCGCGGGGGAGGCTACACCTTC
V: TRBV5-1; J: TRBJ1-1; D: .; size: .; CDR3: CASSFGFDEAFF; DNA: TGCGCCAGCAGCTTCGGGTTCGACGAAGCTTTCTTT
V: TRBV19; J: TRBJ2-1; D: TRBD1; size: .; CDR3: CASSIPGQGPILYNEQFF; DNA: TGTGCCAGTAGTATTCCAGGACAGGGCCCAATCTTATACAATGAGCAGTTCTTC
V: TRBV11-2; J: TRBJ2-7; D: TRBD2; size: .; CDR3: CASSLRFTSANTYEQYF; DNA: TGTGCCAGCAGCTTAAGGTTTACTAGCGCTAATACCTACGAGCAGTACTTC
V: TRBV28; J: TRBJ2-7; D: TRBD1; size: .; CDR3: CASRRQGMVHEQYF; DNA: TGTGCCAGCAGGAGACAGGGAATGGTTCACGAGCAGTACTTC
V: TRBV2; J: TRBJ2-7; D: .; size: .; CDR3: CASSREGAYEQYF; DNA: TGTGCCAGCAGTCGTGAGGGAGCCTACGAGCAGTACTTC